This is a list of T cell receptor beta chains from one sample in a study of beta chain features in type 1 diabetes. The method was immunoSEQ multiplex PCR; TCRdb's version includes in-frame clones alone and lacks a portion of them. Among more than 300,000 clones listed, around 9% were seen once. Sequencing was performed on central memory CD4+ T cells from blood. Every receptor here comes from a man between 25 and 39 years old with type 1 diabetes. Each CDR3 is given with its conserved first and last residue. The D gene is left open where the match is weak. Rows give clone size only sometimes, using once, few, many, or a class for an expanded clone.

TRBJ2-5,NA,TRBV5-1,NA,TGCGCCAGCAGCTTGGAGACCGGTCAAGAGACCCAGTACTTC,CASSLETGQETQYF
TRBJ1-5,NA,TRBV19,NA,TGTGCCAGTTCCCGAGGGGGGCGTAATCAGCCCCAGCATTTT,CASSRGGRNQPQHF
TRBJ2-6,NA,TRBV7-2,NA,TGTGCCAGCAGCTTAGATGGCTCTGGGGCCAACGTCCTGACTTTC,CASSLDGSGANVLTF
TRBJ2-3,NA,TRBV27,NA,TGTGCCAGCAGTACCAGCTCGGATACGCAGTATTTT,CASSTSSDTQYF
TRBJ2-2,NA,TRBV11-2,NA,TGTGCCAGCAGTTGGGGATTTCCCGAGCTGTTTTTT,CASSWGFPELFF
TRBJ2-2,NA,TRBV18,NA,TGTGCCAGCTCACCTCTAGCGACGGCTGGGGAGCTGTTTTTT,CASSPLATAGELFF
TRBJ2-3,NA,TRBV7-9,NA,TGTGCCAGCGGCCGGGACACCGGCACAGATACGCAGTATTTT,CASGRDTGTDTQYF
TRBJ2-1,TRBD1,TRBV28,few,TGTGCCAGCAGGAAGACAGGGCCCTATGAGCAGTTCTTC,CASRKTGPYEQFF
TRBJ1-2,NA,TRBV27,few,TGTGCCAGCTATCAGAGAAACTATGGCTACACCTTC,CASYQRNYGYTF
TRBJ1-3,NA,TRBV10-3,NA,TGTGCCATCAGTGGTTCTGGAAACACCATATATTTT,CAISGSGNTIYF
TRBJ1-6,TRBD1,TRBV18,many,TGTGCCAGCTCTCAACAGGGGGCAGATTCACCCCTCCACTTT,CASSQQGADSPLHF
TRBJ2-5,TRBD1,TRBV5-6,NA,TGTGCCAGCAGCCTGTCCGGACAGGGGAACCAAGAGACCCAGTACTTC,CASSLSGQGNQETQYF
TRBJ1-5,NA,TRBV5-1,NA,TGCGCCAGCAGCTCAGGGGACAATCAGCCCCAGCATTTT,CASSSGDNQPQHF
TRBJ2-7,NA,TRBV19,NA,TGTGCCAGTAGGCGGGGAAACGAGCAGTACTTC,CASRRGNEQYF
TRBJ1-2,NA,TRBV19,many,TGTGCCAGTAGTAACCAGGTTGGAGGCTATGGCTACACCTTC,CASSNQVGGYGYTF
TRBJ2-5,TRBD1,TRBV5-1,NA,TGCGCCATACAGGGGGCAGAGACCCAGTACTTC,CAIQGAETQYF
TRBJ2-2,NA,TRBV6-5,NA,TGTGCCAGCAGTTCGGGGGTGAGCACCGGGGAGCTGTTTTTT,CASSSGVSTGELFF
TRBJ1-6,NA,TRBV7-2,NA,TGTGCCAGCAGCTTAGAGGGGGGCGCGGGGAATTCACCCCTCCACTTT,CASSLEGGAGNSPLHF
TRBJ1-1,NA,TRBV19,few,TGTGCCAGTAGTCTCCGAGACAGCGCCGAAGCTTTCTTT,CASSLRDSAEAFF
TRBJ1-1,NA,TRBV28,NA,TGTGCCAGCAGCTCCGGTGGTAATCCCGGAGGAACTGAAGCTTTCTTT,CASSSGGNPGGTEAFF
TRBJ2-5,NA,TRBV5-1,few,TGCGCCAGCAGCTACCTGGGGACATCGGGGGAGACCCAGTACTTC,CASSYLGTSGETQYF
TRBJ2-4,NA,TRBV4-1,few,TGCGCCAGCAGCCAAGAGCGCGCGAGTCAGGCCAAAAACATTCAGTACTTC,CASSQERASQAKNIQYF
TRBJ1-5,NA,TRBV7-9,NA,TGTGCCAGCAGCTTAGGGGAGAGCAATCAGCCCCAGCATTTT,CASSLGESNQPQHF
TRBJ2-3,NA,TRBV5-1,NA,TGCGCCAGCAGCCCTATGGGGGCGGTAGATACGCAGTATTTT,CASSPMGAVDTQYF
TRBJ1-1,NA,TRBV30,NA,TGTGCCTGGAGTTCGACATGGGACACTGAAGCTTTCTTT,CAWSSTWDTEAFF
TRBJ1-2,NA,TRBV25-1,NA,TGTGCCAGCAGTGAGGGAGGTTGGTATGGCTACACCTTC,CASSEGGWYGYTF
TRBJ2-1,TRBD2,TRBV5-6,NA,TGTGCCAGCAGCCTCCGGACTAGCGGGGTCAGCTCCTACAATGAGCAGTTCTTC,CASSLRTSGVSSYNEQFF
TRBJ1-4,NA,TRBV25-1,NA,TGTGCCAGCAGTAACCTCTGGGGGCGAGAAGAAAAACTGTTTTTT,CASSNLWGREEKLFF
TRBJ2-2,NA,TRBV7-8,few,TGTGCCAGCAGCTTAGGCACAGGCAAGGAGCTGTTTTTT,CASSLGTGKELFF
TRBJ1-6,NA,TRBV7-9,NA,TGTGCCAGCAGCTCCCCCAGGGGAAATAATTCACCCCTCCACTTT,CASSSPRGNNSPLHF
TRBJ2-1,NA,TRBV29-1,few,TGCAGCGTTGAAGCTCAGCGGGCGGGCAATGAGCAGTTCTTC,CSVEAQRAGNEQFF
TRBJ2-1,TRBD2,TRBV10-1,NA,TGCGCCAGCAGTGGACAGGGTGGACTAGCGGGGGACAATGAGCAGTTCTTC,CASSGQGGLAGDNEQFF
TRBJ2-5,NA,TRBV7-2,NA,TGTGCCAGCAGCAACTTTTTCGGGGGTCAAGAGACCCAGTACTTC,CASSNFFGGQETQYF
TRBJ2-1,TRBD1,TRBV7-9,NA,TGTGCCAGCAGCTTCGGACAGGAAAATGAGCAGTTCTTC,CASSFGQENEQFF
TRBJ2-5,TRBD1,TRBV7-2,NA,TGTGCCAGCAGCTTAGATAACAGGGGAGCGACCCAGTACTTC,CASSLDNRGATQYF
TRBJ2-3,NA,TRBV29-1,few,TGCAGCGTTGAAGGGGCAGGGGATTTCAAGTATTTT,CSVEGAGDFKYF
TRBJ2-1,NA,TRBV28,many,TGTGCAACATTCTACTACAATGAGCAGTTCTTC,CATFYYNEQFF
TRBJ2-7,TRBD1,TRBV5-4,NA,TGTGCCAGCACCCGGGACAGGGGGTACGAGCAGTACTTC,CASTRDRGYEQYF
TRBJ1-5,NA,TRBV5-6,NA,TGTGCCAGCAGCAGCCGGGACGGAGACTACAATCAGCCCCAGCATTTT,CASSSRDGDYNQPQHF